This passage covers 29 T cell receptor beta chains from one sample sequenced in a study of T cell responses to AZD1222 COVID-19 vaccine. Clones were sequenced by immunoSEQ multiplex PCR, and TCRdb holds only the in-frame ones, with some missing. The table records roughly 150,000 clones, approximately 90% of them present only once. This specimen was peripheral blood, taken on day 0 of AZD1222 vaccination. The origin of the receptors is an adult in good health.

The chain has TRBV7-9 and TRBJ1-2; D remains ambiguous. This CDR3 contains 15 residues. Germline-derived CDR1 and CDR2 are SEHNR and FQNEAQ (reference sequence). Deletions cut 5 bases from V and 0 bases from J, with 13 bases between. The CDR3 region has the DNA TGTGCCAGCAGCCTCGACACGAAAGCTAACTATGGCTACACCTTC. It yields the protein CASSLDTKANYGYTF.

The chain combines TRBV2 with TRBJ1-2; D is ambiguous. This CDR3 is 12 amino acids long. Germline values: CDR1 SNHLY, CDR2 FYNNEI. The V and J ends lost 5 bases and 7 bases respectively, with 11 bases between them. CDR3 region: CASSHRAGGYTF. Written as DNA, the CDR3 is TGTGCCAGCAGTCATAGGGCGGGTGGCTACACCTTC.

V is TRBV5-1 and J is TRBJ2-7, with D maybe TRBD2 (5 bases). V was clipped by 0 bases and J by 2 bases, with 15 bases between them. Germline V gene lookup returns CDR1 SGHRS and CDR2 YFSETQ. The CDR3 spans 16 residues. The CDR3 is CASSLVPLAGAYEQYF. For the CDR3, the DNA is TGCGCCAGCAGCTTGGTTCCCTTGGCGGGCGCCTACGAGCAGTACTTC.

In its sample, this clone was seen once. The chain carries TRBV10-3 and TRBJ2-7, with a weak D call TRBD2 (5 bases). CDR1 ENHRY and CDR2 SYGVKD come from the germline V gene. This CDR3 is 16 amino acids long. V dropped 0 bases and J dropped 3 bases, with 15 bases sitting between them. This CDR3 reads CAISESGTRGDYEQYF. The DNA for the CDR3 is TGTGCCATCAGTGAGTCGGGAACTAGAGGAGACTACGAGCAGTACTTC.

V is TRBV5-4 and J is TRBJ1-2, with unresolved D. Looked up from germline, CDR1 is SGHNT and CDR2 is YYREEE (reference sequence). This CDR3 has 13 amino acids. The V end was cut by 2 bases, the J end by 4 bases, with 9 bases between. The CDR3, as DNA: TGTGCCAGCAGCTTTTCACAGATCTATGGCTACACCTTC. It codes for CASSFSQIYGYTF. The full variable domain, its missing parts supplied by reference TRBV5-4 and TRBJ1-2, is ETGVTQSPTHLIKTRGQQVTLRCSSQSGHNTVSWYQQALGQGPQFIFQYYREEENGRGNFPPRFSGLQFPNYSSELNVNALELDDSALYLCASSFSQIYGYTFGSGTRLTVV.

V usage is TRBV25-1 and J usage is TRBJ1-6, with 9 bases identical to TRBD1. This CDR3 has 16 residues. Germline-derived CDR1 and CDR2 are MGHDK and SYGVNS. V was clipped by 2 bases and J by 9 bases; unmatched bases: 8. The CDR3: CASSEVSWTGVSPLHF. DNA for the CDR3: TGTGCCAGCAGTGAAGTTAGTTGGACAGGGGTTTCACCCCTCCACTTT.

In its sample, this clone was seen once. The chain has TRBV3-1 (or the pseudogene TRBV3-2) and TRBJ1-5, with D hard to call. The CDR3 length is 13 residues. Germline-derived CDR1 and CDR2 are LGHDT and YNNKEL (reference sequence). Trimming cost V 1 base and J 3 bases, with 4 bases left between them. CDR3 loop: CASSQVFNQPQHF. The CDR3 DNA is TGTGCCAGCAGCCAAGTATTCAATCAGCCCCAGCATTTT.

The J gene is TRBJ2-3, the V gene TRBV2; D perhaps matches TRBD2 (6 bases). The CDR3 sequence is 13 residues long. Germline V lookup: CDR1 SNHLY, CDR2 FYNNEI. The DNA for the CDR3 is TGTGCTGGAGGGGCCTTTAGCACAGATACGCAGTATTTT. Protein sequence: CAGGAFSTDTQYF.

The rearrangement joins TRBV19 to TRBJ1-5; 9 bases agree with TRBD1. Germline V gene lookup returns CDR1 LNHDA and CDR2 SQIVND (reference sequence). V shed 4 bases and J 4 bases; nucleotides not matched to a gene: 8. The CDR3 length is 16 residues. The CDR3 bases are TGTGCCAGTAGTACTACCACCGGGACAGGGAATCAGCCCCAGCATTTT. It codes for CASSTTTGTGNQPQHF.

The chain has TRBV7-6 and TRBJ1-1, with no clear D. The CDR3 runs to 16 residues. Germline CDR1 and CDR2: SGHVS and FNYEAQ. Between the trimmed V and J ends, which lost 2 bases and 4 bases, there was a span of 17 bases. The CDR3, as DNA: TGTGCCAGCAGCTTAAGTGGGGTCACCTCGGCCACTGAAGCTTTCTTT. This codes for CASSLSGVTSATEAFF.

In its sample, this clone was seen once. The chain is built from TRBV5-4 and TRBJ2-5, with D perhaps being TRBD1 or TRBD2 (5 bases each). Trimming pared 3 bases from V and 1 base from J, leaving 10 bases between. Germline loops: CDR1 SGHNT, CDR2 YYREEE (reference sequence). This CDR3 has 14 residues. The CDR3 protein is CASSWGRLQETQYF. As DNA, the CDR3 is TGTGCCAGCAGCTGGGGACGCCTCCAAGAGACCCAGTACTTC. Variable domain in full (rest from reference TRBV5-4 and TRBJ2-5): ETGVTQSPTHLIKTRGQQVTLRCSSQSGHNTVSWYQQALGQGPQFIFQYYREEENGRGNFPPRFSGLQFPNYSSELNVNALELDDSALYLCASSWGRLQETQYFGPGTRLLVL.

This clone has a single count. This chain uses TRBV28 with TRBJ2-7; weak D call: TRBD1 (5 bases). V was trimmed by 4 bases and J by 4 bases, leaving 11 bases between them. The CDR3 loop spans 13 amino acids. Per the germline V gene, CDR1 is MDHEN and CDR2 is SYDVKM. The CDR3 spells CASSSPDSYEQYF. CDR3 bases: TGTGCCAGCAGTTCCCCCGACAGTTACGAGCAGTACTTC.

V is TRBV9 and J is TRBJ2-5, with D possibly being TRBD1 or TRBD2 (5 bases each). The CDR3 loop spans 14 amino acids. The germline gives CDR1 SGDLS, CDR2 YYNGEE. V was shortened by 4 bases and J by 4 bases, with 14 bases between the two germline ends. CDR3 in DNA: TGTGCCAGCAGCCCCTCCGGGGCGGTAGAGACCCAGTACTTC. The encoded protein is CASSPSGAVETQYF.

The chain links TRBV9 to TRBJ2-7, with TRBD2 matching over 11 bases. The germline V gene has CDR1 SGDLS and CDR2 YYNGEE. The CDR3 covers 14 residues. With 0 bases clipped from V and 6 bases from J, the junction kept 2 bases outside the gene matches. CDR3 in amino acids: CASSVGLAGREQYF. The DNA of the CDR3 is TGTGCCAGCAGCGTAGGACTAGCGGGACGCGAGCAGTACTTC. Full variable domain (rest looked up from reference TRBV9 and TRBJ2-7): DSGVTQTPKHLITATGQRVTLRCSPRSGDLSVYWYQQSLDQGLQFLIQYYNGEERAKGNILERFSAQQFPDLHSELNLSSLELGDSALYFCASSVGLAGREQYFGPGTRLTVT.

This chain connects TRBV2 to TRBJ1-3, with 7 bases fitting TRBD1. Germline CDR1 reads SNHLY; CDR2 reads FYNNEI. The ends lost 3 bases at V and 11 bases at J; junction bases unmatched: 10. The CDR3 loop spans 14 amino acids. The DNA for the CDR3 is TGTGCCAGCAGTGAGGAGGGGGCGCTGGGCTCCATATATTTT. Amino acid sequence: CASSEEGALGSIYF.

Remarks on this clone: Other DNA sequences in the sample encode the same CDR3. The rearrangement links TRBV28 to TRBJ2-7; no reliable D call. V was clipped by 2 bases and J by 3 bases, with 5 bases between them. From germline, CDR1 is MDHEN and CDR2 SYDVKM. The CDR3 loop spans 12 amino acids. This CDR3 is CASSLSGYEQYF. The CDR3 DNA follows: TGTGCCAGCAGTTTAAGTGGCTACGAGCAGTACTTC.

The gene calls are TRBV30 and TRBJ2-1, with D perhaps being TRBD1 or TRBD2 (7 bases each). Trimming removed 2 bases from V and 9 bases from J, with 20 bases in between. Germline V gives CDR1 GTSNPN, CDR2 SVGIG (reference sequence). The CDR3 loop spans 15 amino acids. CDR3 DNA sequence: TGTGCCTGGAGTTGGGGGGGTGACAGGGAAGGTGAGCAGTTCTTC. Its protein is CAWSWGGDREGEQFF.

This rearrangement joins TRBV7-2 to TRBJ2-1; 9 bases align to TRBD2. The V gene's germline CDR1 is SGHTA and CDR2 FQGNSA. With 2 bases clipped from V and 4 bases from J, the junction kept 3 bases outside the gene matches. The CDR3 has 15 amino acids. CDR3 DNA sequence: TGTGCCAGCAGCTTAAGGCTAGCGGGATACAATGAGCAGTTCTTC. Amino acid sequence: CASSLRLAGYNEQFF. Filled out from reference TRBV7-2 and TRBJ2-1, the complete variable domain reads GAGVSQSPSNKVTEKGKDVELRCDPISGHTALYWYRQSLGQGLEFLIYFQGNSAPDKSGLPSDRFSAERTGGSVSTLTIQRTQQEDSAVYLCASSLRLAGYNEQFFGPGTRLTVL.

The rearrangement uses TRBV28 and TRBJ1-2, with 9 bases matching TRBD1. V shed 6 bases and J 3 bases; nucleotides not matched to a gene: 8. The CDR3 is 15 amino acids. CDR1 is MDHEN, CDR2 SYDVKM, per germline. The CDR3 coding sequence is TGTGCCAGCAGCCTCAGGACAGGGGACTACTATGGCTACACCTTC. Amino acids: CASSLRTGDYYGYTF.

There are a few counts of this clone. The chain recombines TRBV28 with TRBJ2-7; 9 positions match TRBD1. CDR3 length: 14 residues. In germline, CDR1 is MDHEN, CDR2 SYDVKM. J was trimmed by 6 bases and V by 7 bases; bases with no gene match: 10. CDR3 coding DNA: TGTGCCAGCAAGACCGGGACAGGGAATGGCGAGCAGTACTTC. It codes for CASKTGTGNGEQYF.

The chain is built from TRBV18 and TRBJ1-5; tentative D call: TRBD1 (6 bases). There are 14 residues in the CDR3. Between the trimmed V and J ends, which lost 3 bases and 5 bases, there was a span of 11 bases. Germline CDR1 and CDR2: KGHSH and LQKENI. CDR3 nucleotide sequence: TGTGCCAGCTCACCCCAGGGGTTCGATCAGCCCCAGCATTTT. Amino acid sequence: CASSPQGFDQPQHF.

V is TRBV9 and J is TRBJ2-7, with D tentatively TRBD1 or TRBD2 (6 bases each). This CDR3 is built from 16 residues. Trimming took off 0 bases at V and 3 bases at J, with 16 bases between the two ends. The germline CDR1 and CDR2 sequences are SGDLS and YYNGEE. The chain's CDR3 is CASSVGTGTLSYEQYF. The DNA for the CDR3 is TGTGCCAGCAGCGTAGGCACAGGGACTTTAAGCTACGAGCAGTACTTC.

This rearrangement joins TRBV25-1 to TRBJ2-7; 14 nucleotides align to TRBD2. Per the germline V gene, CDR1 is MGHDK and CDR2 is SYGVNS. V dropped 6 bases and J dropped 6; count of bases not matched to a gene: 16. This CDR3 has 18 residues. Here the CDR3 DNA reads TGTGCCAGCAGCCCCCCGGGTGGGACTAGCGGGAGAGCAGGCGAGCAGTACTTC. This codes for CASSPPGGTSGRAGEQYF.

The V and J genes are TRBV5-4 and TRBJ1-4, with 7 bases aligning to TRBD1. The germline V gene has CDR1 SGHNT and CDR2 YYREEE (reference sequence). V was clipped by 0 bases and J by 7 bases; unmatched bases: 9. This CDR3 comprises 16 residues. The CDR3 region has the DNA TGTGCCAGCAGCTTGGTCGTCGCAGGGGGGACTGAAAAACTGTTTTTT. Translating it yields CASSLVVAGGTEKLFF.

The CDR3 nucleotides are TGTGCCAGCAACTTCCGCGGACAGGGTGGCACCGGGGAGCTGTTTTTT. Translating it yields CASNFRGQGGTGELFF. This chain links TRBV7-9 with TRBJ2-2, with 8 bases fitting TRBD1. V lost 7 bases and J lost 4; bases outside the gene matches: 11. Germline-derived CDR1 and CDR2 are SEHNR and FQNEAQ (reference sequence). This CDR3 contains 16 residues.

The CDR3 reads CASSSRGLGEKLFF. The CDR3 DNA reads TGTGCCAGCAGTTCTAGGGGCTTAGGCGAAAAACTGTTTTTT. The rearrangement uses TRBV25-1 and TRBJ1-4; possible D gene TRBD1, 5 bases. Trimming shortened V by 5 bases and J by 8 bases, and 15 bases separated the two germline ends. The CDR3 has 14 residues. Germline V lookup: CDR1 MGHDK, CDR2 SYGVNS.

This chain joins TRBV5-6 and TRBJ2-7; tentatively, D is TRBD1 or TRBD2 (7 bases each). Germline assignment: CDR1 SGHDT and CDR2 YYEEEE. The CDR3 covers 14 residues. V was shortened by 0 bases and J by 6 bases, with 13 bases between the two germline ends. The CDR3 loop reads CASSLADREGEQYF. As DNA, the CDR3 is TGTGCCAGCAGCTTGGCTGACAGGGAGGGCGAGCAGTACTTC.

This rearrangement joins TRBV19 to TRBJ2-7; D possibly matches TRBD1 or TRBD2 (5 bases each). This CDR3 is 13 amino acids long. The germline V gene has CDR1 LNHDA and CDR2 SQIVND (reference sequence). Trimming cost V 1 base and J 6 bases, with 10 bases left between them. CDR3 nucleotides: TGTGCCAGTAGTATAGGGGGGTTTGGCGAGCAGTACTTC. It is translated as CASSIGGFGEQYF.

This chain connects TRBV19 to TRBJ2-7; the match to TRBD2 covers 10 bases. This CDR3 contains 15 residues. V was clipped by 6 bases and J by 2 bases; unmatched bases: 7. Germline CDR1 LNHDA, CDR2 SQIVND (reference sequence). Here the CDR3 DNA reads TGTGCCAGTAGGCCTGCTAGCGGGAGCGCCTACGAGCAGTACTTC. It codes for CASRPASGSAYEQYF.